Each of the 32 T cell receptor beta chains below was sequenced from the same sample in a study of post-analysis software for immune sequencing data. Unique molecular identifiers featured in each of the TCR beta cDNA libraries. TCRdb reprocessed the PCR reads via MiXCR and lists one record per CDR3 protein. The data show more than 450,000 distinct CDR3 sequences, approximately 31% seen once. The antigens of these receptors remain unknown. Study observations and caveats: In patients, a few TRBV segments were more frequent than in controls, with TRBV5-6, TRBV5-1 and TRBV20-1 among them.

The sample comprised blood. Source of these receptors: a girl aged 2-17 years with multiple sclerosis.

This chain links TRBV5-1 with TRBJ2-1; TRBD1 agrees at 7 bases. The J call may be wrong; the DNA end is better matched by TRBJ2-7. Germline CDR1 reads SGHRS; CDR2 reads YFSETQ. This CDR3 spans 13 amino acids. CDR3 DNA: TGCGCCTCCCGAAAAACAGGGGATTACGAGCAGTACTTC. It yields the protein CASRKTGDYEQYF.

The rearrangement uses TRBV7-2 and TRBJ2-3, with D maybe TRBD2 (5 bases). Germline loops: CDR1 SGHTA, CDR2 FQGNSA. Between the trimmed V and J ends, which lost 2 bases and 1 base, there was a span of 10 bases. This CDR3 comprises 15 residues. The CDR3 spells CASSLYGVGTDTQYF. The CDR3 bases are TGTGCCAGCAGCTTATACGGGGTAGGCACAGATACGCAGTATTTT.

There are a few counts of this clonotype. The chain recombines TRBV7-2 with TRBJ2-1; no clear D. Trimming shortened V by 2 bases and J by 0 bases, and 8 bases separated the two germline ends. CDR3 length equals 15 residues. The germline gives CDR1 SGHTA, CDR2 FQGNSA. CDR3 bases: TGTGCCAGCAGCTTAACGTGGGGCTCCTACAATGAGCAGTTCTTC. This codes for CASSLTWGSYNEQFF. The variable domain in full, completed from reference TRBV7-2 and TRBJ2-1, reads GAGVSQSPSNKVTEKGKDVELRCDPISGHTALYWYRQSLGQGLEFLIYFQGNSAPDKSGLPSDRFSAERTGGSVSTLTIQRTQQEDSAVYLCASSLTWGSYNEQFFGPGTRLTVL.

The V gene is TRBV7-8, the J gene TRBJ2-7; 8 bases are a match to TRBD2. Germline assignment: CDR1 SGHVS and CDR2 FQNEAQ. The CDR3 is 13 residues long. V was pared by 4 bases and J by 6 bases, with 5 bases of the junction left unmatched. CDR3 nucleotide sequence: TGTGCCAGCAGCTCGGCGGGGGGCGCCGAGCAGTACTTC. Translated, it gives CASSSAGGAEQYF.

This clonotype has ten or more counts. The chain joins TRBV5-8 to TRBJ1-1, with a possible D match to TRBD1 (6 bases). V gave up 4 bases and J gave up 0 bases, with 13 bases separating them. This CDR3 comprises 15 residues. From germline, CDR1 is SGHTS and CDR2 YDEGEE. The CDR3 loop is CASSPWTVMNTEAFF. CDR3 DNA sequence: TGTGCCAGCAGCCCCTGGACAGTCATGAACACTGAAGCTTTCTTT.

This clonotype appeared a few times. V and J are TRBV20-1 and TRBJ2-5; TRBD2 agrees at 11 bases. V lost 0 bases and J lost 3; bases outside the gene matches: 0. There are 14 residues in the CDR3. The V gene's germline CDR1 is DFQATT and CDR2 SNEGSKA (reference sequence). This CDR3 is CSARDSGGEETQYF. Here the CDR3 DNA reads TGCAGTGCTAGAGATAGCGGGGGGGAAGAGACCCAGTACTTC.

The rearrangement joins TRBV12-3 or TRBV12-4 to TRBJ1-5, with 11 bases aligning to TRBD1. The CDR3 has 17 residues. V was pared by 6 bases and J by 3 bases, with 10 bases of the junction left unmatched. CDR3 sequence: CASSQGQGVGYNQPQHF. The CDR3 bases are TGTGCCAGCAGCCAGGGACAGGGGGTAGGTTACAATCAGCCCCAGCATTTT.

The chain carries TRBV10-3 and TRBJ1-1, with 8 bases that match TRBD1. V gave up 11 bases and J gave up 2 bases; unmatched junction bases: 7. CDR1 and CDR2 from the germline V gene are ENHRY and SYGVKD. The CDR3 is 13 amino acids. For the CDR3, the DNA is TGTGCCGGTGCAGGGGGCTCTAACACTGAAGCTTTCTTT. Translating it yields CAGAGGSNTEAFF.

This clonotype was seen many times. J is TRBJ2-7 and V is TRBV11-2, with a weak D call TRBD2 (6 bases). CDR1 and CDR2 from the germline V gene are SGHAT and FQNNGV. The CDR3 loop spans 12 amino acids. With 3 bases removed from V and 6 bases from J, the gap between germline ends came to 9 bases. CDR3 in amino acids: CASSFGGSEQYF. The CDR3 nucleotides are TGTGCCAGCAGCTTCGGAGGGAGCGAGCAGTACTTC.

V and J are TRBV2 and TRBJ1-1; TRBD1 agrees at 7 bases. Per germline, CDR1 SNHLY and CDR2 FYNNEI. This CDR3 has 14 residues. Unmatched junction bases numbered 4, after V lost 6 bases and J lost 0 bases. The CDR3 coding sequence is TGTGCCAGCAGCCCGGGACAGTTGAACACTGAAGCTTTCTTT. It is translated as CASSPGQLNTEAFF.

The chain links TRBV7-6 to TRBJ2-3, with 9 nucleotides matching TRBD2. V was clipped by 2 bases and J by 0 bases; unmatched bases: 9. CDR3 size: 18 residues. Germline V gene data show CDR1 as SGHVS and CDR2 as FNYEAQ. CDR3 loop: CASSLWASGASSTDTQYF. As DNA, the CDR3 is TGTGCCAGCAGCTTATGGGCTAGCGGGGCGTCTAGCACAGATACGCAGTATTTT.

This clonotype was observed a few times. The chain recombines TRBV6-1 with TRBJ2-3; 15 nucleotides align to TRBD2. After removal of 6 bases from V and 6 bases from J, the junction contained 13 bases not matched to a gene. The CDR3 totals 18 residues. Germline V gene data show CDR1 as MNHNS and CDR2 as SASEGT. The CDR3, as DNA: TGTGCCAGCAGCTCGGGACTAGCGGGGGGCCCGTCGTCGGATACGCAGTATTTT. This sequence encodes CASSSGLAGGPSSDTQYF.

The chain joins TRBV10-3 to TRBJ2-5, with 9 nucleotides matching TRBD1. V trimming: 1 base; J trimming: 5 bases; junction bases outside the gene matches: 2. Germline V gene data show CDR1 as ENHRY and CDR2 as SYGVKD. The length of the CDR3 is 14 residues. CDR3 loop: CAISEYRGRETQYF. In nucleotides, the CDR3 is TGTGCCATCAGTGAGTACAGGGGGCGGGAGACCCAGTACTTC.

This clonotype was observed at least ten times. The chain carries TRBV6-6 and TRBJ1-2, with 8 bases fitting TRBD1. Germline CDR1 is MNHNY and CDR2 is SVGAGI (reference sequence). This CDR3 is built from 13 residues. Unmatched junction bases numbered 6, after V lost 5 bases and J lost 7 bases. The CDR3 nucleotides are TGTGCCAGCAGTAACCAAGGACAGGGTGGCTACACCTTC. This encodes CASSNQGQGGYTF.

The J gene is TRBJ2-1, the V gene TRBV12-3 or TRBV12-4; the D gene is possibly TRBD1 (6 bases). CDR3 size: 18 residues. V was trimmed by 2 bases and J by 0 bases, leaving 17 bases between them. In DNA form, the CDR3 reads TGTGCCAGCAGTTTAATAGCAGGGGACCTAGGCTCCTACAATGAGCAGTTCTTC. This encodes CASSLIAGDLGSYNEQFF.

This rearrangement joins TRBV11-2 to TRBJ2-3; 7 bases map to TRBD1. The CDR3 totals 16 residues. J was trimmed by 4 bases and V by 1 base; bases with no gene match: 8. Looked up from germline, CDR1 is SGHAT and CDR2 is FQNNGV. CDR3 bases: TGTGCCAGCAGCTTAGGAGGGGGCGCGGCGTCAGATACGCAGTATTTT. As protein: CASSLGGGAASDTQYF.

This clonotype was picked up a small number of times. The V call is TRBV13, the J call TRBJ2-3, with 9 bases matching TRBD2. V lost 0 bases, J lost 1 base, and 5 bases stayed unmatched. Germline V gives CDR1 PRHDT, CDR2 FYEKMQ (reference sequence). This CDR3 region has 17 residues. DNA of the CDR3: TGTGCCAGCAGCTTAGGCCGAGCGGGGGGAGGCACAGATACGCAGTATTTT. Translating it yields CASSLGRAGGGTDTQYF. The full variable domain, with the rest looked up from reference TRBV13 and TRBJ2-3, is AAGVIQSPRHLIKEKRETATLKCYPIPRHDTVYWYQQGPGQDPQFLISFYEKMQSDKGSIPDRFSAQQFSDYHSELNMSSLELGDSALYFCASSLGRAGGGTDTQYFGPGTRLTVL.

This clonotype was counted a few times. V usage is TRBV20-1 and J usage is TRBJ2-5; 11 bases are a match to TRBD2. This CDR3 has 14 amino acids. In germline, CDR1 is DFQATT, CDR2 SNEGSKA (reference sequence). The V gene end was trimmed by 4 bases and the J gene end by 3 bases; junction bases not matched to a gene: 4. The CDR3 here is CSAKGTSGEETQYF. CDR3 DNA: TGCAGTGCTAAAGGGACTAGCGGAGAAGAGACCCAGTACTTC.

This clonotype showed up just a few times. The chain couples TRBV7-2 to TRBJ1-1; tentatively, D is TRBD1 (6 bases). From germline, CDR1 is SGHTA and CDR2 FQGNSA. This CDR3 is built from 13 residues. V was trimmed by 2 bases and J by 7 bases, leaving 11 bases between them. CDR3 region: CASSLKTGFEAFF. CDR3 bases: TGTGCCAGCAGCTTAAAGACAGGCTTTGAAGCTTTCTTT.

This chain links TRBV4-1 with TRBJ2-2; tentative D call: TRBD1 (6 bases). From germline, CDR1 is MGHRA and CDR2 YSYEKL. The CDR3 is made up of 14 amino acids. Trimming pared 5 bases from V and 3 bases from J, leaving 10 bases between. CDR3 in DNA: TGCGCCAGCAGCATAGGACAGTACACCGGGGAGCTGTTTTTT. It specifies CASSIGQYTGELFF.

The chain uses TRBV7-9 and TRBJ1-1; D call uncertain. CDR3 length: 18 residues. The V and J ends lost 0 bases and 0 bases respectively, with 17 bases between them. The germline V gene encodes CDR1 SEHNR and CDR2 FQNEAQ (reference sequence). The CDR3 DNA sequence: TGTGCCAGCAGCTTAGCCCCCCCAATTCTTATCATGAACACTGAAGCTTTCTTT. Its translation is CASSLAPPILIMNTEAFF. Using reference TRBV7-9 and TRBJ1-1 for the parts outside the CDR3, the full variable domain is DTGVSQNPRHKITKRGQNVTFRCDPISEHNRLYWYRQTLGQGPEFLTYFQNEAQLEKSRLLSDRFSAERPKGSFSTLEIQRTEQGDSAMYLCASSLAPPILIMNTEAFFGQGTRLTVV.

The rearrangement joins TRBV5-6 to TRBJ1-5; 9 bases map to TRBD1. Losses at the gene ends were 1 base for V and 1 base for J; bases not matched to a gene: 3. CDR1 and CDR2 from the germline V gene are SGHDT and YYEEEE. CDR3 length equals 16 residues. The CDR3, as DNA: TGTGCCAGCAGCTTGAACAGGGGGCAAAGCAATCAGCCCCAGCATTTT. Its translation is CASSLNRGQSNQPQHF.

DNA of the CDR3: TGTGCCAGCAGGGCGACAGGCCACGTAGAGACCCAGTACTTC. It specifies CASRATGHVETQYF. The genes are TRBV2 and TRBJ2-5; the D gene is possibly TRBD1 (6 bases). Trimming shortened V by 6 bases and J by 4 bases, and 15 bases separated the two germline ends. This CDR3 contains 14 residues. Germline CDR1 and CDR2: SNHLY and FYNNEI.

This clonotype has more than one count but fewer than ten. The V and J genes are TRBV5-1 and TRBJ2-3; 7 bases line up with TRBD1. The CDR3 length is 16 residues. V trimming: 3 bases; J trimming: 5 bases; junction bases outside the gene matches: 12. Per the germline V gene, CDR1 is SGHRS and CDR2 is YFSETQ. DNA of the CDR3: TGCGCCAGCAGCTCCTTTACAGGGGTTCTCATAGATACGCAGTATTTT. This codes for CASSSFTGVLIDTQYF. The variable domain in full, completed from reference TRBV5-1 and TRBJ2-3, reads KAGVTQTPRYLIKTRGQQVTLSCSPISGHRSVSWYQQTPGQGLQFLFEYFSETQRNKGNFPGRFSGRQFSNSRSEMNVSTLELGDSALYLCASSSFTGVLIDTQYFGPGTRLTVL.

J is TRBJ2-7 and V is TRBV7-2; 11 bases align to TRBD1. The CDR3 is made up of 15 amino acids. J lost 3 bases, V lost 0 bases, and 1 base had no gene match. Germline loops: CDR1 SGHTA, CDR2 FQGNSA. CDR3 nucleotide sequence: TGTGCCAGCAGCTTAGCCGGGACAGGGGGCTACGAGCAGTACTTC. As protein: CASSLAGTGGYEQYF.

J is TRBJ2-5 and V is TRBV29-1; D is unresolved. Germline V lookup: CDR1 SQVTM, CDR2 ANQGSEA. The CDR3 consists of 13 residues. V shed 4 bases and J shed 2 bases, with 11 bases lying between them. The CDR3 bases are TGCAGCGTTGTACCTGGAATACAAGAGACCCAGTACTTC. It is translated as CSVVPGIQETQYF.

This clonotype was recorded a few times. The gene calls are TRBV3-1 and TRBJ2-1; maybe TRBD1 (6 bases). CDR3 length: 16 residues. Per germline, CDR1 LGHDT and CDR2 YNNKEL (reference sequence). V was shortened by 0 bases and J by 7 bases, with 16 bases between the two germline ends. CDR3 loop: CASSQDYRASGNEQFF. In nucleotides, the CDR3 is TGTGCCAGCAGCCAAGATTACAGGGCCTCGGGGAATGAGCAGTTCTTC.

This clonotype was seen a handful of times. The chain is built from TRBV2 and TRBJ2-5; TRBD1 aligns across 8 bases. The CDR3 runs 12 residues. CDR1 SNHLY and CDR2 FYNNEI come from the germline V gene. V gave up 4 bases and J gave up 5 bases; unmatched junction bases: 0. Here the CDR3 DNA reads TGTGCCAGCAGTGGGACAGGGGAGACCCAGTACTTC. Its translation: CASSGTGETQYF.

This clonotype was seen a handful of times. The gene calls are TRBV11-2 and TRBJ2-1; 11 bases are a match to TRBD1. V lost 1 base to trimming and J lost 7 bases; unmatched junction nucleotides: 15. The CDR3 runs 19 residues. CDR1 SGHAT and CDR2 FQNNGV come from the germline V gene. CDR3 sequence (DNA): TGTGCCAGCAGCTTAGTCTTATCTGGGGGGACAGGGGGGCGGAATGAGCAGTTCTTC. Protein sequence: CASSLVLSGGTGGRNEQFF. Complete variable domain (other parts from reference TRBV11-2 and TRBJ2-1): EAGVAQSPRYKIIEKRQSVAFWCNPISGHATLYWYQQILGQGPKLLIQFQNNGVVDDSQLPKDRFSAERLKGVDSTLKIQPAKLEDSAVYLCASSLVLSGGTGGRNEQFFGPGTRLTVL.

V and J are TRBV28 and TRBJ2-5; D gene unclear. The CDR3 is 17 amino acids. V shed 5 bases and J shed 2 bases, with 21 bases lying between them. Germline V gene sequence: CDR1 MDHEN, CDR2 SYDVKM. The CDR3 reads CASSPPADRFGQETQYF. CDR3 nucleotides: TGTGCCAGCAGTCCTCCCGCGGACCGGTTTGGTCAAGAGACCCAGTACTTC.

The J gene is TRBJ1-2, the V gene TRBV12-3 or TRBV12-4; no definite D call. Deletions cut 7 bases from V and 2 bases from J, with 14 bases between. The CDR3 covers 14 residues. CDR3 in DNA: TGTGCCAGCAACGTTTGGGCCGCAAACTATGGCTACACCTTC. Amino acids: CASNVWAANYGYTF.

This clonotype was seen more than once but under ten times. The chain employs TRBV15 and TRBJ2-7, with no clear D. There are 15 residues in the CDR3. V was trimmed by 5 bases and J by 0 bases, leaving 14 bases between them. Germline V gene data show CDR1 as LNHNV and CDR2 as YYDKDF (reference sequence). The CDR3 nucleotides read TGTGCCACCAGCTTAGGCGTAGGCTCCTCCTACGAGCAGTACTTC. Encoded protein: CATSLGVGSSYEQYF.